What follows are 24 T cell receptor beta chains derived from one specimen sequenced in a study of T-cell reconstitution after alpha-beta-depleted transplantation in children. Unique molecular identifiers were built into the TCRbeta library. TCRdb reanalysed the PCR reads using MiXCR and keeps one entry per CDR3 protein. The sample lists about 350,000 distinct CDR3 sequences, around 15% seen once, with roughly two fifths in the top ten. This specimen consisted of PBMCs, mostly from graft donor cells, obtained 360 days after TCRalphabeta/CD19-depleted stem cell transplant. Receptor source: a male patient between 2 and 10 years old who had a stem cell transplant for acute lymphoblastic leukemia, so the T cells may come from the graft donor.

The chain has TRBV5-1 and TRBJ2-7; D might be TRBD2 (5 bases). The germline V gene has CDR1 SGHRS and CDR2 YFSETQ. Trimming took off 1 base at V and 2 bases at J, with 10 bases between the two ends. The CDR3 extends over 14 amino acids. The CDR3 sequence is CASSLSGNPYEQYF. The CDR3 DNA is TGCGCCAGCAGCTTGTCGGGAAACCCCTACGAGCAGTACTTC.

For this clonotype: This may be a read error, as it is one base from a much larger clone. The conserved closing phenylalanine or tryptophan is absent in this CDR3, likely reflecting a read error. The chain combines TRBV6-2 or TRBV6-3 with TRBJ2-1; TRBD2 matches 14 bases. Trimming took 7 bases from V and 12 from J; bases not matched to a gene: 5. There are 13 residues in the CDR3. Germline CDR1 MNHEY, CDR2 SVGEGT. CDR3 in amino acids: CASTGLAGGWQFY. The CDR3 region has the DNA TGTGCCAGCACCGGACTAGCGGGAGGTTGGCAGTTCTAC.

The V and J genes are TRBV5-1 and TRBJ2-1, with TRBD2 matching 13 bases. J gave up 10 bases and V 4 bases, and 11 bases lay outside the gene matches. The CDR3 length is 16 residues. CDR1 SGHRS and CDR2 YFSETQ come from the germline V gene. The DNA for the CDR3 is TGCGCCAGCAGCACCGGACTAGCGGGAGCCCTCGGGGAGCAGTTCTTC. Protein: CASSTGLAGALGEQFF.

The chain has TRBV7-9 and TRBJ2-7; unclear D gene. Germline loops: CDR1 SEHNR, CDR2 FQNEAQ (reference sequence). Trimming took off 1 base at V and 5 bases at J, with 9 bases between the two ends. This CDR3 is 13 amino acids long. The CDR3 sequence is CASSLEAGHEQYF. The CDR3 DNA is TGTGCCAGCAGCTTAGAGGCAGGACACGAGCAGTACTTC.

This chain joins TRBV12-3 or TRBV12-4 and TRBJ1-5; the D gene is possibly TRBD1 (5 bases). The CDR3 has 15 amino acids. V lost 7 bases and J 1 base, leaving 14 bases between the germline ends. CDR3 amino acids: CASTLVQGSNQPQHF. The CDR3, as DNA: TGTGCCAGCACCCTTGTTCAGGGAAGCAATCAGCCCCAGCATTTT.

This clonotype has just a few counts. This sequence joins TRBV4-1 and TRBJ2-1; 12 nucleotides align to TRBD2. The CDR3 covers 22 residues. Germline V CDR1 and CDR2: MGHRA, YSYEKL. Germline trimming cut 4 bases from V and 1 base from J; bases unmatched to any gene: 20. The CDR3 coding sequence is TGCGCCAGCAGCCCAAGGAGGGTAATAGGGCTAGCGGGAGGGCCTTCCTACAATGAGCAGTTCTTC. As protein: CASSPRRVIGLAGGPSYNEQFF.

The gene calls are TRBV20-1 and TRBJ2-1; unclear D gene. Germline loops: CDR1 DFQATT, CDR2 SNEGSKA (reference sequence). Trimming removed 5 bases at V and 0 bases at J, with 11 bases between. The CDR3 spans 14 residues. In nucleotides, the CDR3 is TGCAGTGCTGGCACCCCAATCTCCTACAATGAGCAGTTCTTC. Amino acids: CSAGTPISYNEQFF.

The V gene is TRBV20-1, the J gene TRBJ2-2; 9 positions agree with TRBD1. The CDR3 runs 17 residues. With 4 bases clipped from V and 0 bases from J, the junction kept 9 bases outside the gene matches. Germline assignment: CDR1 DFQATT and CDR2 SNEGSKA (reference sequence). In DNA form, the CDR3 reads TGCAGTGCTAAGACAGGGGGGTTCCCACCGAACACCGGGGAGCTGTTTTTT. Translated: CSAKTGGFPPNTGELFF.

This clonotype appeared a single time. The V call is TRBV4-3, the J call TRBJ1-2; D gene unclear. Per germline, CDR1 LGHNA and CDR2 YSLEER. Trimming took 0 bases from V and 8 from J, leaving 22 bases between them. The CDR3 sequence is 17 residues long. The DNA for the CDR3 is TGCGCCAGCAGCCAAGAACTTGCGGACGCGACTATGCGGGGCTACACCTTC. The encoded protein is CASSQELADATMRGYTF.

The chain joins TRBV20-1 to TRBJ2-7; 12 positions agree with TRBD2. The CDR3 consists of 18 residues. Unmatched junction bases numbered 10, after V lost 1 base and J lost 0 bases. Per the germline V gene, CDR1 is DFQATT and CDR2 is SNEGSKA (reference sequence). The CDR3 bases are TGCAGTGCTAGAGCTCCTCCTGGGACTAGCGGGTTCTCCTACGAGCAGTACTTC. Translating it yields CSARAPPGTSGFSYEQYF.

This clonotype was seen only a few times. The CDR3 loop reads CATSDFPGGGLTVTDTQYF. DNA of the CDR3: TGTGCCACCAGTGACTTTCCCGGTGGAGGCCTCACGGTCACAGATACGCAGTATTTT. The chain uses TRBV24-1 and TRBJ2-3; D perhaps matches TRBD2 (5 bases). CDR3 size: 19 residues. Trimming left V 4 bases short and J 2 bases short, with 24 bases between. The V gene's germline CDR1 is KGHDR and CDR2 SFDVKD.

The chain combines TRBV12-3 or TRBV12-4 with TRBJ2-4; D might be TRBD2 (6 bases). V dropped 1 base and J dropped 7 bases, with 17 bases sitting between them. The CDR3 consists of 16 residues. In DNA, the CDR3 is TGTGCCAGCAGTTTAGACAGTACCACTCGGGGGAACATTCAGTACTTC. Its translation: CASSLDSTTRGNIQYF.

A few counts support this clonotype. J is TRBJ2-3 and V is TRBV5-1; D is possibly TRBD2 (6 bases). V was trimmed by 0 bases and J by 8 bases, leaving 10 bases between them. This CDR3 has 13 residues. CDR1 SGHRS and CDR2 YFSETQ come from the germline V gene. The CDR3 bases are TGCGCCAGCAGCTTGGGGGACTCCAGTACGCAGTATTTT. Translating it yields CASSLGDSSTQYF.

The chain is built from TRBV24-1 and TRBJ2-2; TRBD2 matches at 8 bases. Trimming cost V 0 bases and J 4 bases; bases outside gene matches: 3. The CDR3 contains 16 residues. Germline V gives CDR1 KGHDR, CDR2 SFDVKD. The CDR3 region is CATSDLRLAGTGELFF. The CDR3 nucleotides are TGTGCCACCAGTGATTTGCGGCTAGCGGGCACCGGGGAGCTGTTTTTT.

This clonotype has ten or more counts. This chain joins TRBV6-2 or TRBV6-3 and TRBJ2-3; either TRBD1 or TRBD2 may fit D (5 bases each). The CDR3 has 15 residues. V was trimmed by 2 bases and J by 4 bases, leaving 13 bases between them. Germline V gene lookup returns CDR1 MNHEY and CDR2 SVGEGT. CDR3 in DNA: TGTGCCAGCAGTTACCGTGACTCGGGACCAGATACGCAGTATTTT. Its translation is CASSYRDSGPDTQYF.

In its sample, this clonotype was seen a few times. As DNA, the CDR3 is TGCAGCGTTGAGAACGGCGAGCTGATTCAAGAGACCCAGTACTTC. Protein: CSVENGELIQETQYF. This chain connects TRBV29-1 to TRBJ2-5; D uncertain. CDR1 and CDR2 (germline): SQVTM, ANQGSEA. This CDR3 comprises 15 residues. Trimming left V 3 bases short and J 2 bases short, with 16 bases between.

Only a few counts were recorded for this clonotype. The CDR3 reads CASSQERRSVEKLFF. The DNA of the CDR3 is TGTGCCAGCAGCCAAGAAAGGAGGTCGGTTGAAAAACTGTTTTTT. The chain carries TRBV4-2 and TRBJ1-4; the D is unclear. This CDR3 comprises 15 residues. V was clipped by 0 bases and J by 7 bases, with 12 bases between them. Per the germline V gene, CDR1 is LGHNA and CDR2 is YNFKEQ.

The table lists this clonotype with a few counts. The rearrangement uses TRBV27 and TRBJ2-1, with 9 bases identical to TRBD2. The CDR3 has 16 residues. Germline V gene lookup returns CDR1 MNHEY and CDR2 SMNVEV (reference sequence). V shed 4 bases, J shed 5 bases, and the junction held 9 bases outside the gene matches. Written as DNA, the CDR3 is TGTGCCAGCAGTTACTTGGGACTAGCCCTCGACAATGAGCAGTTCTTC. Protein product: CASSYLGLALDNEQFF.

This chain uses TRBV27 with TRBJ2-1; the D gene is possibly TRBD2 (6 bases). V was shortened by 6 bases and J by 7 bases, with 13 bases between the two germline ends. Germline-derived CDR1 and CDR2 are MNHEY and SMNVEV (reference sequence). The CDR3 totals 13 residues. CDR3 DNA sequence: TGTGCCAGCAGCCCTGGGACTGAAAATGAGCAGTTCTTC. It yields the protein CASSPGTENEQFF.

The rearrangement joins TRBV29-1 to TRBJ2-2; the D call may be TRBD1 or TRBD2 (5 bases each). Germline V CDR1 and CDR2: SQVTM, ANQGSEA. Trimming removed 0 bases from V and 4 bases from J, with 21 bases in between. This CDR3 contains 18 residues. This CDR3 is CSVEEFVGPSAGTGELFF. The CDR3 DNA reads TGCAGCGTTGAAGAATTCGTGGGACCCTCGGCGGGCACCGGGGAGCTGTTTTTT.

This chain links TRBV2 with TRBJ2-1; 10 nucleotides align to TRBD2. V shed 4 bases, J shed 8 bases, and the junction held 8 bases outside the gene matches. The germline V gene has CDR1 SNHLY and CDR2 FYNNEI. The CDR3 is 15 residues long. The CDR3 nucleotides read TGTGCCAGCAGTGGGGGGAGCGGGAGGGCCGATGAGCAGTTCTTC. Translated, it gives CASSGGSGRADEQFF.

This clonotype occurred a few times. V gene TRBV10-3 combines with J gene TRBJ2-1; TRBD2 aligns across 10 bases. V trimming: 7 bases; J trimming: 1 base; junction bases outside the gene matches: 7. CDR3 length: 16 residues. Germline assignment: CDR1 ENHRY and CDR2 SYGVKD. CDR3 in DNA: TGTGCCATCACTGCTAGCGGGAGAGGGTCCTACAATGAGCAGTTCTTC. It translates to CAITASGRGSYNEQFF.

In its sample, this clonotype was seen many times. The gene calls are TRBV6-5 and TRBJ2-1; D may be TRBD1 (5 bases). The V gene lost 2 bases and the J gene lost 4 bases, with 12 bases spanning the gap. This CDR3 contains 15 residues. CDR1 and CDR2 from the germline V gene are MNHEY and SVGAGI. The CDR3 protein is CASSYGAWGYNEQFF. The DNA of the CDR3 is TGTGCCAGCAGTTACGGGGCGTGGGGTTACAATGAGCAGTTCTTC.

V gene TRBV12-3 or TRBV12-4 combines with J gene TRBJ2-7; TRBD1 aligns across 8 bases. J lost 4 bases, V lost 9 bases, and 8 bases had no gene match. The CDR3 length is 13 residues. The CDR3 is CASRQGRRYEQYF. The CDR3 DNA reads as TGTGCCAGTCGACAGGGGAGAAGGTACGAGCAGTACTTC.